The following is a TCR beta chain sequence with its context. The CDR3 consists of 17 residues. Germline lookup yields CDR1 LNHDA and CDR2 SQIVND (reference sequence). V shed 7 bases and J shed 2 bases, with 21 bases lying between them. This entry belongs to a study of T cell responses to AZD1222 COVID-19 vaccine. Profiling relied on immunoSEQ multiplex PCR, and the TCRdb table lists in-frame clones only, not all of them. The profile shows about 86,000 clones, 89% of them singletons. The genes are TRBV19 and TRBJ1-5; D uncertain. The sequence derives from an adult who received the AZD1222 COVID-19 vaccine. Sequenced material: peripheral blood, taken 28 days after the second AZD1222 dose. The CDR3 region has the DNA TGTGCCAGTAATGGCGGAGAATTCGTTCGTCGCAATCAGCCCCAGCATTTT. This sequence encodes CASNGGEFVRRNQPQHF.